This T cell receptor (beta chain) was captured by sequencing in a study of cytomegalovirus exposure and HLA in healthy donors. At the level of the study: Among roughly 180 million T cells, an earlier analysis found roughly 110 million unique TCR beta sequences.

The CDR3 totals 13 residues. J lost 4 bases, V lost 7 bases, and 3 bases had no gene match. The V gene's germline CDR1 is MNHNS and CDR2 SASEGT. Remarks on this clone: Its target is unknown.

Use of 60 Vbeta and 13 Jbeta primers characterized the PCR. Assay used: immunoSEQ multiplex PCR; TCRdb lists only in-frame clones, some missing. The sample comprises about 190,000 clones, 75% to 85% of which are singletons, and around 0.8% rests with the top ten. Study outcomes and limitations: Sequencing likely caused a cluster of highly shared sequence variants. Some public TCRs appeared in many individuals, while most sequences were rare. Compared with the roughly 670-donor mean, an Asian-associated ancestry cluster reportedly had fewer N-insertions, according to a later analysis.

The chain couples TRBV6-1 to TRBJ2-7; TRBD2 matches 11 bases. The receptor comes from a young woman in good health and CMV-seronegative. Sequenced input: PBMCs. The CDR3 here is CASKGLAVYEQYF. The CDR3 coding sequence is TGTGCCAGCAAGGGACTAGCGGTGTACGAGCAGTACTTC.